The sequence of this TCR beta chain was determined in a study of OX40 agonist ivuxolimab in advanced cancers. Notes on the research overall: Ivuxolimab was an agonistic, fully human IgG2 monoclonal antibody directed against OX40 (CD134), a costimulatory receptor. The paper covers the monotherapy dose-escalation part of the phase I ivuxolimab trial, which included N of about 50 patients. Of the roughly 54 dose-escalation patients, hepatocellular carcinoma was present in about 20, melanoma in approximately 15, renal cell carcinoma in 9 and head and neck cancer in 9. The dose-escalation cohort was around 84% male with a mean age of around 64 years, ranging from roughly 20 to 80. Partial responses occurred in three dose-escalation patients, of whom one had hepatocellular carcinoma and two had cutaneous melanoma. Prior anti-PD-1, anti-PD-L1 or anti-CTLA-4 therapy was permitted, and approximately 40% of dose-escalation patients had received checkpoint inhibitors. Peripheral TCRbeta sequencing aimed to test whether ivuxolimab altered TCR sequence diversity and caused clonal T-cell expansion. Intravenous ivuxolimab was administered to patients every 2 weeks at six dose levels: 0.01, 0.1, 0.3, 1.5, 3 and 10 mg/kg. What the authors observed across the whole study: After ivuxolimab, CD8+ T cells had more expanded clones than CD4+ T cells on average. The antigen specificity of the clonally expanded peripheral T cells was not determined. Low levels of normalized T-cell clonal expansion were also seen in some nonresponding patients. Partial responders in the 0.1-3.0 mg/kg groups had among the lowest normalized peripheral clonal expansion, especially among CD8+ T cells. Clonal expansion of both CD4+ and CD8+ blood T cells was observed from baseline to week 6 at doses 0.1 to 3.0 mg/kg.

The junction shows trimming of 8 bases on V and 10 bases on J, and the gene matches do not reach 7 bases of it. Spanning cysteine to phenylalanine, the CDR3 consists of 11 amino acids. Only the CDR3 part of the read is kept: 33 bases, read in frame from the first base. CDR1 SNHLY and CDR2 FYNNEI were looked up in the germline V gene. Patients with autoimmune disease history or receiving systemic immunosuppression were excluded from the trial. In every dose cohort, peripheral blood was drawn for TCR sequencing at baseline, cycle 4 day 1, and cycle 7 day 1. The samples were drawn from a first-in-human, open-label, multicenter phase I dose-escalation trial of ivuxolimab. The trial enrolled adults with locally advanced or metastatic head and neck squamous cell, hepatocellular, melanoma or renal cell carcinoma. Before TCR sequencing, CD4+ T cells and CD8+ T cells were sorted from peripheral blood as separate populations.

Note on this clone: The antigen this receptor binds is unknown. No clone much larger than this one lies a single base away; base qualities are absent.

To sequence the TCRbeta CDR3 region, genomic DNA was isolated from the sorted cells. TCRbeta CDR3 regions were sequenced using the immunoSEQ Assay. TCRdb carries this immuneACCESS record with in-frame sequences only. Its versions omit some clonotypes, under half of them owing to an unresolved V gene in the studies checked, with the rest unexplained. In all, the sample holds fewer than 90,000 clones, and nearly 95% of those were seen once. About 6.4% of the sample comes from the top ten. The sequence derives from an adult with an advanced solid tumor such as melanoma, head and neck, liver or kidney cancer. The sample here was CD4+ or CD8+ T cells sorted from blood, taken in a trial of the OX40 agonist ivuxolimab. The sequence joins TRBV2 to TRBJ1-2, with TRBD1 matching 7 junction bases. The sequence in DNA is TGTGCCAGCCGGGACAGCCCGACCTACACCTTC. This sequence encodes CASRDSPTYTF.